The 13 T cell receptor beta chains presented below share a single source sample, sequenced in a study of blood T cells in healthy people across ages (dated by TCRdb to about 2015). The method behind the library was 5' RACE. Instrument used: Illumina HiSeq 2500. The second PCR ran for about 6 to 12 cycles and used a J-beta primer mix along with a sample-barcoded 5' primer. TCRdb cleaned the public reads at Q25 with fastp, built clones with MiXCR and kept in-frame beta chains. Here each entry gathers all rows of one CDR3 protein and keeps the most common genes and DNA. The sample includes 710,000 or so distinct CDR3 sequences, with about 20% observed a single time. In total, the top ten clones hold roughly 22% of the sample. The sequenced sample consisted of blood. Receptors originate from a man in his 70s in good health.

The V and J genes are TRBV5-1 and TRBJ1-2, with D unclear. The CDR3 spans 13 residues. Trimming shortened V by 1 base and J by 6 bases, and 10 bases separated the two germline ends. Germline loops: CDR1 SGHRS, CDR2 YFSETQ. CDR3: CASSLRGVDGYTF. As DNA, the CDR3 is TGCGCCAGCAGCTTGCGCGGCGTTGATGGCTACACCTTC.

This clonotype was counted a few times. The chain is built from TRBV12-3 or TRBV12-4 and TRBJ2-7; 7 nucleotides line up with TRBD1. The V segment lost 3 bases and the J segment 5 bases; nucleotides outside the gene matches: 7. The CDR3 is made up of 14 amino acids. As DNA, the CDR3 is TGTGCCAGCAGTTTCCTGTCGACAGGGAACGAGCAGTACTTC. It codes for CASSFLSTGNEQYF.

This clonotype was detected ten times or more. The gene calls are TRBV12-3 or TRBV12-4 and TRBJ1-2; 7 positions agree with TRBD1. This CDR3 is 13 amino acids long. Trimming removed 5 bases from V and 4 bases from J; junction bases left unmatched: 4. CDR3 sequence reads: CASSPPGGYGYTF. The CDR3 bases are TGTGCCAGCAGTCCCCCAGGGGGCTATGGCTACACCTTC.

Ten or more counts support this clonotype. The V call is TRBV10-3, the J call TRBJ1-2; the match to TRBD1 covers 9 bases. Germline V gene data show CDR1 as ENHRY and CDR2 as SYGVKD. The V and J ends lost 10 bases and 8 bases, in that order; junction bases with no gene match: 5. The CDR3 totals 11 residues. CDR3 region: CASRDRDGYTF. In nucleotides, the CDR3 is TGTGCCAGCAGGGACAGGGACGGCTACACCTTC.

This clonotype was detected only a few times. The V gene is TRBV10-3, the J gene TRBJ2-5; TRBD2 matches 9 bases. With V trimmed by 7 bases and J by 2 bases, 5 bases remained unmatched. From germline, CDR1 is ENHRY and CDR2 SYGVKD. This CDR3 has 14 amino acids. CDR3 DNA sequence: TGTGCCATCACTAGGACTAGCGAGCAAGAGACCCAGTACTTC. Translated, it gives CAITRTSEQETQYF.

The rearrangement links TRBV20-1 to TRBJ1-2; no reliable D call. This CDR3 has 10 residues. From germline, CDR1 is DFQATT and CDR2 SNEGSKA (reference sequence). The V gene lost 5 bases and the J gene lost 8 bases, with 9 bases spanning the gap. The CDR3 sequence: CSAPAEGYTF. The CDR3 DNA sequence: TGCAGTGCTCCGGCAGAAGGCTACACCTTC.

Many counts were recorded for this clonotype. The CDR3, as DNA: TGCAGCGCCGACCTAAGGGGCGATACGCAGTATTTT. Its translation is CSADLRGDTQYF. The chain uses TRBV29-1 and TRBJ2-3; weak D call: TRBD1 (5 bases). Germline values: CDR1 SQVTM, CDR2 ANQGSEA. The length of the CDR3 is 12 residues. The germline V and J ends were trimmed by 7 bases and 6 bases, with 14 bases remaining between them.

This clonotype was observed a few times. The CDR3 region is CASSHNPTGGRGTQYF. The DNA for the CDR3 is TGTGCCAGCAGTCACAACCCTACAGGGGGCCGGGGGACCCAGTACTTC. V and J are TRBV12-3 or TRBV12-4 and TRBJ2-1; 9 nucleotides match TRBD1. The DNA end favors TRBJ2-5, so the J call may be wrong. The CDR3 spans 16 residues.

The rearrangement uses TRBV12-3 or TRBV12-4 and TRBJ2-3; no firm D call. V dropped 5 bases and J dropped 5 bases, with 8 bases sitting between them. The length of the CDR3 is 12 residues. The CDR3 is CASSQMGDTQYF. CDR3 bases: TGTGCCAGCAGTCAGATGGGAGATACGCAGTATTTT.

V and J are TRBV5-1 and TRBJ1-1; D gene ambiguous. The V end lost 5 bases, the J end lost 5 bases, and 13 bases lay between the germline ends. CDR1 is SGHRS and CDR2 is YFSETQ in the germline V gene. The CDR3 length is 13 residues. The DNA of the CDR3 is TGCGCCAGCAGTCCGATCGAGTGGACTGAAGCTTTCTTT. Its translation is CASSPIEWTEAFF.

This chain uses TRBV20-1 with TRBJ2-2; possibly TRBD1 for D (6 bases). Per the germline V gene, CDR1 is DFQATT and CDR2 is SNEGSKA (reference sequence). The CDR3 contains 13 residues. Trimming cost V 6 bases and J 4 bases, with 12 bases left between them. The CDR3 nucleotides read TGCAGTGCCCCAAGACAGGTCACCGGGGAGCTGTTTTTT. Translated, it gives CSAPRQVTGELFF.

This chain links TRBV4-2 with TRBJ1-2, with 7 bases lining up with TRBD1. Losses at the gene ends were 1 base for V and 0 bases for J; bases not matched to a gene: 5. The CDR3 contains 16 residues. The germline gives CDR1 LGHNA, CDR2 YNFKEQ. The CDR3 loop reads CASSQANQGANYGYTF. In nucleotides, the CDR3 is TGTGCCAGCAGCCAAGCGAACCAGGGGGCTAACTATGGCTACACCTTC.

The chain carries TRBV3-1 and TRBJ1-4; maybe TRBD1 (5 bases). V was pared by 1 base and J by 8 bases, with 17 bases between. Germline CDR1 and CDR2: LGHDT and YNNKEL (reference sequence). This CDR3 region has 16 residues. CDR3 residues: CASSQGGLGDREKLFF. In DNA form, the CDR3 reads TGTGCCAGCAGCCAAGGAGGTTTGGGGGATCGGGAAAAACTGTTTTTT. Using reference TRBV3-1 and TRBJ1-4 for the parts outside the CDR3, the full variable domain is DTAVSQTPKYLVTQMGNDKSIKCEQNLGHDTMYWYKQDSKKFLKIMFSYNNKELIINETVPNRFSPKSPDKAHLNLHINSLELGDSAVYFCASSQGGLGDREKLFFGSGTQLSVL.